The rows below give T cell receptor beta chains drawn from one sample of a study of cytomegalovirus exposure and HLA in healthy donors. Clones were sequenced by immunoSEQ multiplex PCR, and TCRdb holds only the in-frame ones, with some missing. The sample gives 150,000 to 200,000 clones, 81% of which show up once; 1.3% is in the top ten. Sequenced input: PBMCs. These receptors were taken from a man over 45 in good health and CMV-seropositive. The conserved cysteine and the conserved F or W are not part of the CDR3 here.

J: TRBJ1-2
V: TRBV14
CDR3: ASSQANSGIYGYT

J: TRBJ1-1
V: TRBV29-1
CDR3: SVQYRGTNTEAF

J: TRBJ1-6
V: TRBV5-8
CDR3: ASTGQVGSPLH

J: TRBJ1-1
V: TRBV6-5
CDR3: ASRQGAGTEAF

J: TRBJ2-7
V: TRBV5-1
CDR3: ASRAGQGYEQY

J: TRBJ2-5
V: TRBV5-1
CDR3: ASSLPAGASFETQY

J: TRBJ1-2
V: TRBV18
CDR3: ASSPGQQPYGYT

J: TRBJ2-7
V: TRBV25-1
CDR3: ASSELLFVEQY

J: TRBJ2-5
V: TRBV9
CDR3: ASSPRQGVGQETQY

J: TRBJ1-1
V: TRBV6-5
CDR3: ASRLTGTAGTEAF

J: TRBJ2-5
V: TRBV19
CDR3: ASSIVGGETQY